Listed below are T cell receptor beta chains from one sample, sequenced in a study of radiotherapy plus CTLA-4 blockade in lung cancer. Profiling relied on immunoSEQ multiplex PCR, and the TCRdb table lists in-frame clones only, not all of them. The table shows fewer than 65,000 clones, with approximately 80% occurring only once. Sequenced material: peripheral blood, taken from a patient treated with radiotherapy plus ipilimumab. All receptors come from a human donor with non-small cell lung cancer whose response to radiotherapy plus ipilimumab could not be evaluated. Both conserved end residues are part of each CDR3. Each record gives: V gene, clone size, J gene, D gene, CDR3 DNA, CDR3 protein. A D gene is named only where the DNA matches it firmly. The listing skips clone size in some rows; elsewhere it reads once, few, many or a size class.

TRBV7-8	-	TRBJ1-2	-	TGTGCCAGCAGCGCGCAAGGGGTCCCCCTCGAGTTCTACACCTTC	CASSAQGVPLEFYTF
TRBV18	-	TRBJ2-5	TRBD1	TGTGCCAGCTCACCCCAGGGGGCGAGGGAGACCCAGTACTTC	CASSPQGARETQYF
TRBV6-5	-	TRBJ2-2	-	TGTGCCAGCAGGAGGCAAGCGAACACCGGGGAGCTGTTTTTT	CASRRQANTGELFF
TRBV6-1	-	TRBJ2-4	TRBD1	TGTGCCAGCAGTGCCCGCGACAGGGGCCTTGGAAACATTCAGTACTTC	CASSARDRGLGNIQYF
TRBV2	-	TRBJ1-6	TRBD1	TGTGCCAGCAGTGACGACGGGACAGGGGGAATTTCACCCCTCCACTTT	CASSDDGTGGISPLHF
TRBV5-6	once	TRBJ2-1	-	TGTGCCAGCAGCTTGCGGGGGTTCTACAATGAGCAGTTCTTC	CASSLRGFYNEQFF
TRBV19	-	TRBJ1-5	TRBD1	TGTGCCACCACCAGGGGGGTCGGTCAGCCCCAGCATTTT	CATTRGVGQPQHF
TRBV19	-	TRBJ2-7	-	TGTGCCAGTAGTCCGGGACTTACCTACGAGCAGTACTTC	CASSPGLTYEQYF
TRBV29-1	-	TRBJ2-3	TRBD1	TGCAGCGTTGAAGTAGGACAGGGTTCATCCGATACGCAGTATTTT	CSVEVGQGSSDTQYF
TRBV6-6	-	TRBJ2-3	-	TGTGCCAATCCTAGGCTTTCTAGCACAGATACGCAGTATTTT	CANPRLSSTDTQYF
TRBV19	-	TRBJ2-3	-	TGTGCCAGTAGTCCCGGTAGCACAGATACGCAGTATTTT	CASSPGSTDTQYF
TRBV27	-	TRBJ1-2	-	TGTGCCAGCAGTTTATCGTACGGGATAAACTATGGCTACACCTTC	CASSLSYGINYGYTF
TRBV29-1	-	TRBJ2-7	TRBD2	TGCAGCGTTGACCGGGGGGGTGGGCTGGGAGGCGAGCAGTACTTC	CSVDRGGGLGGEQYF
TRBV28	once	TRBJ2-2	-	TGTGCCAGCCGTATAGCGGAAGGGTCCAGGGAGCTGTTTTTT	CASRIAEGSRELFF
TRBV7-8	-	TRBJ2-5	-	TGTGCCAGCAGCTTGTGGCAGGGGAAAGAGACCCAGTACTTC	CASSLWQGKETQYF
TRBV9	-	TRBJ2-2	TRBD2	TGTGCCAGCAGCGTAGTGGGCAGCGGGGCCGGGGAGCTGTTTTTT	CASSVVGSGAGELFF
TRBV7-2	-	TRBJ2-5	TRBD2	TGTGCCAGCAGCCGGGGACTAGCGGGGGTGGTGGAGACCCAGTACTTC	CASSRGLAGVVETQYF
TRBV28	few	TRBJ2-7	TRBD1	TGTGCCAGCAGGGCATTCACCGGGACAGGGGTCTACGAGCAGTACTTC	CASRAFTGTGVYEQYF
TRBV7-7	few	TRBJ2-5	-	TGTGCCAGCAGCTTCGGAGCGAGGGAGACCCAGTACTTC	CASSFGARETQYF
TRBV7-2	-	TRBJ2-7	TRBD1	TGTGCCAGCAGCTTAGGAGGGGGGACAGGGCCCTACGAGCAGTACTTC	CASSLGGGTGPYEQYF
TRBV4-1	-	TRBJ2-7	TRBD1	TGCGCCAGCAGCCGTTCACAGGGGTCCGAGCAGTACTTC	CASSRSQGSEQYF
TRBV29-1	few	TRBJ2-7	-	TGCAGCGTCAACTCCTACGAGCAGTACTTC	CSVNSYEQYF
TRBV18	-	TRBJ2-3	-	TGTGCCAGCTCACCCGAGGGAGTGGACACAGATACGCAGTATTTT	CASSPEGVDTDTQYF